These T cell receptor beta chains were read from a single sample in a study of neurological immune-mediated disorders. TCRdb itself ran the 5' RACE reads through MiXCR, one entry per CDR3 protein. The table includes approximately 46,000 distinct CDR3 sequences, under 13% detected once. The sample was PBMCs. The receptor source for this set is a man aged 65 to 79 with HTLV-1-associated myelopathy (HAM/TSP). The CDR3 runs from the conserved cysteine through the conserved F or W. The order of the fields is D gene, V gene, J gene, clone size, CDR3 protein, CDR3 DNA. The D gene is left open where the match is weak. Expanded clones are given a class, and other clones once, few, many or no size at all.

-	TRBV7-3	TRBJ2-7	many	CASSLTGAGEQYF	TGTGCCAGCAGCTTAACTGGAGCCGGGGAGCAGTACTTC
TRBD2	TRBV20-1	TRBJ2-3	many	CSAAGGGTSTDTQYF	TGCAGTGCCGCGGGGGGCGGGACCAGCACAGATACGCAGTATTTT
-	TRBV2	TRBJ2-7	many	CASTLDTQWTEQYF	TGTGCCAGCACCCTTGATACCCAATGGACCGAGCAGTACTTC
-	TRBV6-6	TRBJ2-2	-	CASSPRSGELF	TGTGCCAGCAGTCCCCGGTCCGGGGAGCTGTTT
-	TRBV5-1	TRBJ1-2	many	CASSFDGADYGYTF	TGCGCCAGCAGCTTCGATGGGGCAGACTATGGCTACACCTTC
-	TRBV7-9	TRBJ2-7	many	CASSHVGGYEQYF	TGTGCCAGCAGCCACGTAGGGGGGTACGAGCAGTACTTC
-	TRBV6-2/TRBV6-3	TRBJ2-5	-	CASSSLETQYF	TGTGCCAGCAGTTCCCTAGAGACCCAGTACTTC
-	TRBV4-3	TRBJ1-5	many	CASSQDSVDRRPQHF	TGCGCCAGCAGCCAAGATAGTGTGGACAGAAGGCCCCAGCATTTT
-	TRBV27	TRBJ2-7	many	CASSPPYSYEQYF	TGTGCCAGCAGTCCCCCCTACTCCTACGAGCAGTACTTC
-	TRBV7-9	TRBJ1-1	many	CASSLVRGNTEAFF	TGTGCCAGCAGCTTAGTGAGAGGGAACACTGAAGCTTTCTTT
-	TRBV6-1	TRBJ2-1	many	CASRSIFSYNEQFF	TGTGCCAGCAGGTCTATTTTCTCCTACAATGAGCAGTTCTTC
-	TRBV20-1	TRBJ2-5	few	CSARDNRQNQETQYF	TGCAGTGCTAGAGACAATCGACAGAATCAAGAGACCCAGTACTTC
-	TRBV5-1	TRBJ2-7	-	CASSLERYEQYF	TGCGCCAGCAGCTTGGAGAGATACGAGCAGTACTTC
TRBD2	TRBV20-1	TRBJ2-1	many	CSARDTGTRLDEQFF	TGCAGTGCTAGAGACACCGGGACTAGGTTAGATGAGCAGTTCTTC
-	TRBV12-3/TRBV12-4	TRBJ1-4	many	CASSPDSTNEKLFF	TGTGCCAGCAGTCCAGATTCAACTAATGAAAAACTGTTTTTT
TRBD2	TRBV20-1	TRBJ2-2	few	CSAQKLASRTGELFF	TGCAGTGCTCAAAAACTAGCGAGTCGCACCGGGGAGCTGTTTTTT
-	TRBV20-1	TRBJ1-1	many	CSARSPGRRNTEAFF	TGCAGTGCTAGATCCCCTGGACGGAGAAACACTGAAGCTTTCTTT
-	TRBV24-1	TRBJ2-4	many	CARVVGALAKNIQYF	TGTGCGAGAGTCGTGGGAGCCCTAGCCAAAAACATTCAGTACTTC
-	TRBV7-2	TRBJ2-5	many	CASSLEWGETQYF	TGTGCCAGCAGCTTAGAATGGGGAGAGACCCAGTACTTC
TRBD2	TRBV4-3	TRBJ2-5	many	CASSQDGGMFGTSGSQETQYF	TGCGCCAGCAGCCAAGATGGCGGAATGTTCGGGACTAGCGGATCCCAAGAGACCCAGTACTTC
TRBD2	TRBV6-2/TRBV6-3	TRBJ2-1	-	CVSSYGTSGWNEQFF	TGTGTCAGCAGTTACGGAACTAGCGGGTGGAATGAGCAGTTCTTC
TRBD1	TRBV13	TRBJ2-7	many	CASSVTGTGQYF	TGTGCCAGCAGCGTAACCGGGACAGGCCAGTACTTC
TRBD2	TRBV5-1	TRBJ2-1	many	CASSLVTSGHEQFF	TGCGCCAGCAGCTTGGTAACTAGCGGGCATGAGCAGTTCTTC
-	TRBV7-9	TRBJ2-1	-	CASSLTPTLPFTSSYNEQFF	TGTGCCAGCAGCTTAACCCCCACCCTTCCGTTTACCAGCTCCTACAATGAGCAGTTCTTC
-	TRBV24-1	TRBJ2-1	many	CATSDWDIRNEQFF	TGTGCCACCAGTGACTGGGACATTAGAAATGAGCAGTTCTTC